This entry lists 15 T cell receptor beta chains sequenced from one sample in a study of regulatory T cells in long-lasting Graves disease. Sample time point: persistent/refractory GD, antithyroid drugs over 5 years with positive TRAb. Preparation of the TCR library used RNA extracted from PBMCs. Combining iRepertoire HTBI primers with Arm-PCR of CDR3 regions, the authors built TCR beta libraries. TCRdb itself ran the multiplex PCR reads through MiXCR, one entry per CDR3 protein. The data hold approximately 380,000 distinct CDR3 sequences, with roughly 20% observed a single time. The sample here was peripheral blood mononuclear cells (PBMCs), taken when the disease was refractory, from a patient treated with antithyroid drugs. The receptors were gathered from a female donor with Graves disease.

The chain employs TRBV7-9 and TRBJ1-1; unclear D gene. CDR3 length: 14 residues. The V end lost 4 bases, the J end lost 4 bases, and 13 bases lay between the germline ends. The germline V gene encodes CDR1 SEHNR and CDR2 FQNEAQ (reference sequence). CDR3 DNA sequence: TGTGCCAGCAGCTCCGCCGGAGGCTTCACTGAAGCTTTCTTT. It translates to CASSSAGGFTEAFF.

This clonotype was counted a few times. The J gene is TRBJ2-7, the V gene TRBV6-1, with a tentative D call TRBD1 (6 bases). V was shortened by 8 bases and J by 4 bases, with 12 bases between the two germline ends. The CDR3 length is 12 residues. Germline V gives CDR1 MNHNS, CDR2 SASEGT. As DNA, the CDR3 is TGTGCCAGCGAAACAGGGTCGTACGAGCAGTACTTC. Translated: CASETGSYEQYF.

Remarks on this clonotype: A much larger clone lies a single base off, so this may be a read error. Because the CDR3 is missing its conserved closing phenylalanine or tryptophan, this is likely a read error. This rearrangement joins TRBV7-9 to TRBJ2-5; D possibly corresponds to TRBD2 (7 bases). The V and J ends lost 7 bases and 7 bases respectively, with 19 bases between them. There are 14 residues in the CDR3. Germline assignment: CDR1 SEHNR and CDR2 FQNEAQ (reference sequence). The CDR3 nucleotides are TGTGCCAGCACCGAGGGGGGGGGACTTTGGACCCAGTACCTC. It specifies CASTEGGGLWTQYL.

For this clonotype: Germline and junction disagree at one end, which may indicate a read error. This chain links TRBV20-1 with TRBJ2-1; the D is unclear. CDR3 size: 16 residues. Germline CDR1 DFQATT, CDR2 SNEGSKA (reference sequence). CDR3 amino acids: CSARPANYSTYNKQFF. The DNA for the CDR3 is TGCAGTGCTAGACCCGCAAACTATAGTACCTACAATAAGCAGTTCTTC.

V and J are TRBV3-1 and TRBJ2-7, with 9 bases identical to TRBD1. Germline V gene lookup returns CDR1 LGHDT and CDR2 YNNKEL (reference sequence). Losses at the gene ends were 4 bases for V and 2 bases for J; bases not matched to a gene: 6. CDR3 length: 15 amino acids. CDR3 DNA sequence: TGTGCCAGCAGCCGTTCGACAGGGGGTACCTACGAGCAGTACTTC. Protein product: CASSRSTGGTYEQYF.

This chain connects TRBV12-3 or TRBV12-4 to TRBJ2-6, with 7 bases that match TRBD2. This CDR3 has 14 amino acids. V lost 3 bases to trimming and J lost 4 bases; unmatched junction nucleotides: 0. CDR3: CASSFGGGANVLTF. CDR3 nucleotides: TGTGCCAGCAGTTTCGGGGGGGGGGCCAACGTCCTGACTTTC.

J is TRBJ2-7 and V is TRBV30; D is undetermined. CDR3 size: 11 residues. Trimming pared 3 bases from V and 5 bases from J, leaving 8 bases between. Germline assignment: CDR1 GTSNPN and CDR2 SVGIG (reference sequence). This CDR3 reads CAWRTGHEQYF. The CDR3 nucleotides read TGTGCCTGGAGAACTGGACACGAGCAGTACTTC.

This clonotype occurred a few times. The V gene is TRBV20-1, the J gene TRBJ1-5, with D hard to call. V was trimmed by 0 bases and J by 3 bases, leaving 12 bases between them. Germline lookup yields CDR1 DFQATT and CDR2 SNEGSKA (reference sequence). The CDR3 is made up of 15 amino acids. The CDR3 DNA follows: TGCAGTGCTAGAGACCCCCGGCTGATCAATCAGCCCCAGCATTTT. This gives the protein CSARDPRLINQPQHF.

The genes are TRBV29-1 and TRBJ2-7; D gene unclear. This CDR3 is built from 14 residues. Germline loops: CDR1 SQVTM, CDR2 ANQGSEA. V was cut by 0 bases and J by 0 bases, with 9 bases left in between. CDR3 loop: CSVEEVANSYEQYF. The CDR3 DNA reads TGCAGCGTTGAAGAAGTAGCCAACTCCTACGAGCAGTACTTC.

Details on this clonotype: A much larger clone differs from this one at a single base, so this may be a read error. The chain joins TRBV6-2 or TRBV6-3 to TRBJ2-5, with unresolved D. The CDR3 is 14 residues long. Germline V gene lookup returns CDR1 MNHEY and CDR2 SVGEGT. CDR3 in DNA: TGTGCCAGCAGTTACTCGAGAAGCCAAGAGACCCAGCACTTC. Residues: CASSYSRSQETQHF.

As concerns this clonotype: A single base separates this from a much larger clone, so it may be a read error. The chain recombines TRBV12-3 or TRBV12-4 with TRBJ1-4; D perhaps matches TRBD1 (5 bases). The CDR3 has 14 residues. The CDR3 protein is CASSLGGRVEKLLF. In nucleotides, the CDR3 is TGTGCCAGCAGTTTAGGGGGCAGGGTTGAAAAACTGCTTTTT.

This clonotype appeared a few times. The rearrangement uses TRBV29-1 and TRBJ1-4; D is unresolved. This CDR3 region has 13 residues. The ends were cut back, 4 bases at V and 2 bases at J, with 8 bases in the middle. CDR1 is SQVTM and CDR2 is ANQGSEA in the germline V gene. CDR3 in amino acids: CSVGSNTNEKLFF. The CDR3, as DNA: TGCAGCGTTGGTTCCAATACTAATGAAAAACTGTTTTTT.

This clonotype was picked up a small number of times. V usage is TRBV29-1 and J usage is TRBJ2-2; D is uncertain. V lost 4 bases and J 2 bases, leaving 11 bases between the germline ends. The CDR3 totals 14 residues. The germline gives CDR1 SQVTM, CDR2 ANQGSEA. The CDR3 sequence: CSVAFPLNTGELFF. For the CDR3, the DNA is TGCAGCGTTGCATTCCCCCTAAACACCGGGGAGCTGTTTTTT.

This clonotype has only a few counts. This chain connects TRBV7-2 to TRBJ1-2; 7 positions agree with TRBD1. This CDR3 has 14 amino acids. CDR1 SGHTA and CDR2 FQGNSA come from the germline V gene. Losses at the gene ends were 3 bases for V and 3 bases for J; bases not matched to a gene: 4. The CDR3 is CASSFIQGDYGYTF. The CDR3 region has the DNA TGTGCCAGCAGCTTTATCCAGGGGGACTATGGCTACACCTTC.

This clonotype appeared many times. The chain carries TRBV13 and TRBJ2-1; 10 nucleotides line up with TRBD2. V was clipped by 2 bases and J by 5 bases; unmatched bases: 0. Germline V gene sequence: CDR1 PRHDT, CDR2 FYEKMQ (reference sequence). The CDR3 has 14 amino acids. CDR3 DNA: TGTGCCAGCAGCTTACTAGCGGGAGACAATGAGCAGTTCTTC. This codes for CASSLLAGDNEQFF. The complete variable domain, with remaining parts taken from reference TRBV13 and TRBJ2-1, reads AAGVIQSPRHLIKEKRETATLKCYPIPRHDTVYWYQQGPGQDPQFLISFYEKMQSDKGSIPDRFSAQQFSDYHSELNMSSLELGDSALYFCASSLLAGDNEQFFGPGTRLTVL.